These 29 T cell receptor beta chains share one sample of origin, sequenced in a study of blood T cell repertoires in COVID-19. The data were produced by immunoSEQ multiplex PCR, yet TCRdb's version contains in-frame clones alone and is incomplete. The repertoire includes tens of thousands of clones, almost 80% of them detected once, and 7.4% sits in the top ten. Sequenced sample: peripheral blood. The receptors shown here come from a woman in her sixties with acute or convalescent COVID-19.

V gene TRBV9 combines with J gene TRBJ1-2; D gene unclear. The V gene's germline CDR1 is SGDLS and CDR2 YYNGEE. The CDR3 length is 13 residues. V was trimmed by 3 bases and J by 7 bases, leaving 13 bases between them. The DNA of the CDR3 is TGTGCCAGCAGCGAGATTTACTCAACTGGCTACACCTTC. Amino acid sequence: CASSEIYSTGYTF. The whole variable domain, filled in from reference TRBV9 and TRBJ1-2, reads DSGVTQTPKHLITATGQRVTLRCSPRSGDLSVYWYQQSLDQGLQFLIQYYNGEERAKGNILERFSAQQFPDLHSELNLSSLELGDSALYFCASSEIYSTGYTFGSGTRLTVV.

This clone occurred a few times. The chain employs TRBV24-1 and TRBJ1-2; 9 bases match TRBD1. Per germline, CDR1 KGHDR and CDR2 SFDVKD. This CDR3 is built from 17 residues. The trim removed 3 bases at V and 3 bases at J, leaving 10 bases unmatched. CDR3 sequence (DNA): TGTGCCACCAGTGATGTGACGGGACAGGGAAAATACTATGGCTACACCTTC. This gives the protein CATSDVTGQGKYYGYTF.

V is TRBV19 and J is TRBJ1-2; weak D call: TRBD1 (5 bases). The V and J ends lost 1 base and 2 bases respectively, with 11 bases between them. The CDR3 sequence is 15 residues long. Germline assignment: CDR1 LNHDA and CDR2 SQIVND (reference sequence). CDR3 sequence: CASSIGSQGNYGYTF. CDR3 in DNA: TGTGCCAGTAGTATAGGTTCCCAGGGAAACTATGGCTACACCTTC.

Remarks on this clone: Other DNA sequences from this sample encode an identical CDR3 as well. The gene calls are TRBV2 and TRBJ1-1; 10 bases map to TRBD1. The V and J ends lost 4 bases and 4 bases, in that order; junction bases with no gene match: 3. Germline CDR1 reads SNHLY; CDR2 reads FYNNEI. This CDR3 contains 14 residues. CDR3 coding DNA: TGTGCCAGCAGTGGACAGGGGGCGGGCACTGAAGCTTTCTTT. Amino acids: CASSGQGAGTEAFF.

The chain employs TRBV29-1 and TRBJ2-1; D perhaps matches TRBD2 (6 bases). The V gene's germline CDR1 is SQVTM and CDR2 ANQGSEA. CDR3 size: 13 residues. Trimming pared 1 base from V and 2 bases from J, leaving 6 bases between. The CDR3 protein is CSVEGGAYNEQFF. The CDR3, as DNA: TGCAGCGTTGAAGGGGGGGCCTACAATGAGCAGTTCTTC.

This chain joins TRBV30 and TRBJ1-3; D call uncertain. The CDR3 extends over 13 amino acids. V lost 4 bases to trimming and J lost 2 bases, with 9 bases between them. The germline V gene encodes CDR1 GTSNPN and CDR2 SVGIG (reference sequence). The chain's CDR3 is CAWTVVTGNTIYF. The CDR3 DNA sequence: TGTGCCTGGACGGTGGTAACTGGAAACACCATATATTTT.

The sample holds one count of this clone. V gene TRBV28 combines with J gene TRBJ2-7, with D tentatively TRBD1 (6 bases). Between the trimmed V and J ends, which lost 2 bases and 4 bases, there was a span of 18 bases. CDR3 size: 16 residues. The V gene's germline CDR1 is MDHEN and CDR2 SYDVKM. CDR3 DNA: TGTGCCAGCAGTTTACCCTTAGGACAGCTAGTATACGAGCAGTACTTC. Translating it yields CASSLPLGQLVYEQYF.

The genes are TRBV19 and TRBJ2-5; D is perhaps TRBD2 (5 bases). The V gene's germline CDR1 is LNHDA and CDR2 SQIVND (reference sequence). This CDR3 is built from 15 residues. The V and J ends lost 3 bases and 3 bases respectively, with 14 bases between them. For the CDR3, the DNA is TGTGCCAGTAGTATCGGGGTGTTGGGTGAAGAGACCCAGTACTTC. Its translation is CASSIGVLGEETQYF.

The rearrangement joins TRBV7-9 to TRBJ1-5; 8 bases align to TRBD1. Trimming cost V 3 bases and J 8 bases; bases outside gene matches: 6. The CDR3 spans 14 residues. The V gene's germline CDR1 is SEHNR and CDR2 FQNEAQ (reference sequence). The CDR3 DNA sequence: TGTGCCAGCAGCTTCGGACAGGGTATGGAGCCCCAGCATTTT. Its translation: CASSFGQGMEPQHF.

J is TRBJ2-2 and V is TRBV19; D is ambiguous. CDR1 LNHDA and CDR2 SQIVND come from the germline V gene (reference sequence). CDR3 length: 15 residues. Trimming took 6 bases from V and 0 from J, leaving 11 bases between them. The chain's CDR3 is CASRPGFSNTGELFF. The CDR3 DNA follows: TGTGCCAGTAGGCCAGGATTTTCGAACACCGGGGAGCTGTTTTTT. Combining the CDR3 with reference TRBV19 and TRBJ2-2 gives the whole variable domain DGGITQSPKYLFRKEGQNVTLSCEQNLNHDAMYWYRQDPGQGLRLIYYSQIVNDFQKGDIAEGYSVSREKKESFPLTVTSAQKNPTAFYLCASRPGFSNTGELFFGEGSRLTVL.

The CDR3: CASSSRDSKSEQYF. The CDR3 DNA reads as TGTGCCAGCAGCTCAAGGGACAGTAAAAGCGAGCAGTACTTC. This chain joins TRBV5-5 and TRBJ2-7; 7 nucleotides match TRBD1. The V gene's germline CDR1 is SGHKS and CDR2 YYEKEE (reference sequence). This CDR3 has 14 amino acids. V lost 3 bases and J lost 6; bases outside the gene matches: 9.

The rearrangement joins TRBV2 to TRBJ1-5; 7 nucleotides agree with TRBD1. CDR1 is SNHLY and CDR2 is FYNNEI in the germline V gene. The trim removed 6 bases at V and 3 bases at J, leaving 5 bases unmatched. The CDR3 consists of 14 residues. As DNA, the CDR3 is TGTGCCAGCAGGGCCGGGACAGACAATCAGCCCCAGCATTTT. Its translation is CASRAGTDNQPQHF.

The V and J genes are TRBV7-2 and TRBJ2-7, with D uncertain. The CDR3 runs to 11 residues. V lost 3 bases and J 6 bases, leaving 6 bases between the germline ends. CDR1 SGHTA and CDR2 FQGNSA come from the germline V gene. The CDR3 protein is CASSFYGEQYF. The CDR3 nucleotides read TGTGCCAGCAGCTTTTACGGCGAGCAGTACTTC.

The CDR3 region is CASQLGQDYNEQFF. DNA for the CDR3: TGCGCCAGCCAGCTTGGACAAGATTACAATGAGCAGTTCTTC. This rearrangement joins TRBV5-1 to TRBJ2-1; a possible D gene is TRBD1 (5 bases). The germline V gene encodes CDR1 SGHRS and CDR2 YFSETQ. The CDR3 sequence is 14 residues long. Trimming pared 7 bases from V and 4 bases from J, leaving 15 bases between. Full variable domain (remainder filled in from reference TRBV5-1 and TRBJ2-1): KAGVTQTPRYLIKTRGQQVTLSCSPISGHRSVSWYQQTPGQGLQFLFEYFSETQRNKGNFPGRFSGRQFSNSRSEMNVSTLELGDSALYLCASQLGQDYNEQFFGPGTRLTVL.

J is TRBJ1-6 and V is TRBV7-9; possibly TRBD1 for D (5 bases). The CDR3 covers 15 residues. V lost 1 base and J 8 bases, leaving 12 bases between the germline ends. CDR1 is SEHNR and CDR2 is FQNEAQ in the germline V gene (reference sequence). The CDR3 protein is CASSLGARADSPLHF. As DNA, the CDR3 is TGTGCCAGCAGCTTAGGGGCCAGGGCCGATTCACCCCTCCACTTT.

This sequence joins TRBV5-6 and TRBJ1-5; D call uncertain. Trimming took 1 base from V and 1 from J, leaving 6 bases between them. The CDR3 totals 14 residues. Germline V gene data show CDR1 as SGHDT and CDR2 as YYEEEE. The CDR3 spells CASSLRSSNQPQHF. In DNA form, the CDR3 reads TGTGCCAGCAGCTTGCGTAGCAGCAATCAGCCCCAGCATTTT. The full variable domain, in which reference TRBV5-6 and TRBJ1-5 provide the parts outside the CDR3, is DAGVTQSPTHLIKTRGQQVTLRCSPKSGHDTVSWYQQALGQGPQFIFQYYEEEERQRGNFPDRFSGHQFPNYSSELNVNALLLGDSALYLCASSLRSSNQPQHFGDGTRLSIL.

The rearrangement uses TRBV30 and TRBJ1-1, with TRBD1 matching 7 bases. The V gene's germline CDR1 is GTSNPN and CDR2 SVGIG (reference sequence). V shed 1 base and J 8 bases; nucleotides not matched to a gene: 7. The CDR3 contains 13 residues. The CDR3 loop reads CAWSAGGAREAFF. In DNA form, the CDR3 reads TGTGCCTGGAGTGCAGGGGGAGCCAGGGAAGCTTTCTTT.

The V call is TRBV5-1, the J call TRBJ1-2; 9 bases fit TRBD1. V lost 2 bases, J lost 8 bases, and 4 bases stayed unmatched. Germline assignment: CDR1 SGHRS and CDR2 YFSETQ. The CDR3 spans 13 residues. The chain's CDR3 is CASSFSGQGGYTF. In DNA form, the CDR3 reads TGCGCCAGCAGCTTCTCGGGACAGGGAGGCTACACCTTC. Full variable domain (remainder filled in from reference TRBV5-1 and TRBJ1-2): KAGVTQTPRYLIKTRGQQVTLSCSPISGHRSVSWYQQTPGQGLQFLFEYFSETQRNKGNFPGRFSGRQFSNSRSEMNVSTLELGDSALYLCASSFSGQGGYTFGSGTRLTVV.

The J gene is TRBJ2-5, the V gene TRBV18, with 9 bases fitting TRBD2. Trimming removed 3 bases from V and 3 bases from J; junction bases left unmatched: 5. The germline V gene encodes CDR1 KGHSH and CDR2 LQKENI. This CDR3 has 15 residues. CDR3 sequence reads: CASSPPAGGKETQYF. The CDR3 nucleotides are TGTGCCAGCTCACCCCCGGCGGGGGGGAAAGAGACCCAGTACTTC.

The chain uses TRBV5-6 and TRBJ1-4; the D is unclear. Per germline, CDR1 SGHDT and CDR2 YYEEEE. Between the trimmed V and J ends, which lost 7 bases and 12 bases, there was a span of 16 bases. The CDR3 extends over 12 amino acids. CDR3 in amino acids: CASSREPSELFF. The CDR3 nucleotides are TGTGCCAGCTCGAGAGAGCCTTCGGAACTGTTTTTT.

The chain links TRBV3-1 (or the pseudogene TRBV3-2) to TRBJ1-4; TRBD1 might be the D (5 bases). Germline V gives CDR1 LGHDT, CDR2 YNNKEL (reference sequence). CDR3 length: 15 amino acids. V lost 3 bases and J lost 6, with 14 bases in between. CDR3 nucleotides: TGTGCCAGCAGCCAGAGAGACAGTAGAGATGAAAAACTGTTTTTT. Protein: CASSQRDSRDEKLFF.

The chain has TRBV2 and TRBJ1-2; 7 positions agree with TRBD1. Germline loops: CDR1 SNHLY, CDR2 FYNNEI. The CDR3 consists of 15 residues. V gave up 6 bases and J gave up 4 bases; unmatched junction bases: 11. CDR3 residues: CASREGAIVSYGYTF. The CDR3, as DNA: TGTGCCAGCAGGGAGGGGGCTATCGTGTCCTATGGCTACACCTTC.

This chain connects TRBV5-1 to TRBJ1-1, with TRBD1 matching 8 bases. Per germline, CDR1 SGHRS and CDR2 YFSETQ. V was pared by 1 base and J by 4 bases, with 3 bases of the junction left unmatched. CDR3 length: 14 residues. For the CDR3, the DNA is TGCGCCAGCAGCTTGAGTGGGACAGGCACTGAAGCTTTCTTT. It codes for CASSLSGTGTEAFF.

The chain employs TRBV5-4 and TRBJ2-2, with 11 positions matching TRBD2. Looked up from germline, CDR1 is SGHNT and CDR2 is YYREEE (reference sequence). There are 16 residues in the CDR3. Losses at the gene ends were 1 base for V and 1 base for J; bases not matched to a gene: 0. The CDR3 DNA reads TGTGCCAGCAGCTTGCTAGCGGGGGGGAACACCGGGGAGCTGTTTTTT. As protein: CASSLLAGGNTGELFF.

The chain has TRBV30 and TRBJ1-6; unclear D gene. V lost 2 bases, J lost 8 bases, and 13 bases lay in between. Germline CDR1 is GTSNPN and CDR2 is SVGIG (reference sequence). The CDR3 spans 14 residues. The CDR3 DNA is TGTGCCTGGAGTTCGGGGATCGGGGATTCACCCCTCCACTTT. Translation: CAWSSGIGDSPLHF.

As DNA, the CDR3 is TGTGCCAGCTCACGCGGGGGGAACACTGAAGCTTTCTTT. It is translated as CASSRGGNTEAFF. The chain uses TRBV18 and TRBJ1-1; D possibly corresponds to TRBD1 (5 bases). Germline V gene data show CDR1 as KGHSH and CDR2 as LQKENI. V dropped 4 bases and J dropped 1 base, with 7 bases sitting between them. This CDR3 is built from 13 residues.

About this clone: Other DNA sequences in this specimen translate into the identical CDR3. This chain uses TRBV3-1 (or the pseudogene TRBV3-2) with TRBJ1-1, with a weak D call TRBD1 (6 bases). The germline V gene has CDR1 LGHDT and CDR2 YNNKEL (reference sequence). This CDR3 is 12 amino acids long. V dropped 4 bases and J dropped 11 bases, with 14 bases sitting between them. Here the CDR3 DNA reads TGTGCCAGCAGCCTACAGGGTCTGGGGGCTTTCTTT. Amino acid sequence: CASSLQGLGAFF.

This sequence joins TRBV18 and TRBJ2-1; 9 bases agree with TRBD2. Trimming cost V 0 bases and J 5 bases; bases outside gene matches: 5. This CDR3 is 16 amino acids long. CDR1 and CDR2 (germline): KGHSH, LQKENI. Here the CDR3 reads CASSPPTPSGDNEQFF. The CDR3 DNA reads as TGTGCCAGCTCACCACCCACGCCTAGCGGGGACAATGAGCAGTTCTTC.

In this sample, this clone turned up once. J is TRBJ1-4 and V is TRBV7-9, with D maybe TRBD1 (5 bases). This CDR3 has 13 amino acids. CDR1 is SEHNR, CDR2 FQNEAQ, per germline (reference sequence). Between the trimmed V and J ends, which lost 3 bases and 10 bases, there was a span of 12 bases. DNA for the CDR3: TGTGCCAGCAGCTTTACTGGGGCGGTAAAACTGTTTTTT. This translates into CASSFTGAVKLFF.